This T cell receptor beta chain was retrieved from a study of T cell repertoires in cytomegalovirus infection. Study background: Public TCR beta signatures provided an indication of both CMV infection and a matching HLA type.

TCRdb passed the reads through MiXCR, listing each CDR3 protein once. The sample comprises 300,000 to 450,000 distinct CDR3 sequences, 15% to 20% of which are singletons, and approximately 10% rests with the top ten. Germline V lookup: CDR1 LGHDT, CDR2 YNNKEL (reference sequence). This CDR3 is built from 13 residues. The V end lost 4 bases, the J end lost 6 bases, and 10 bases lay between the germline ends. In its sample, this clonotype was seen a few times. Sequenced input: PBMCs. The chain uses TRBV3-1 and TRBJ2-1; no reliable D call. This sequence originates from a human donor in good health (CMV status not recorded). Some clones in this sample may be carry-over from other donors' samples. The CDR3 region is CASSPRRINEQFF. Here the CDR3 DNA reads TGTGCCAGCAGCCCGCGGCGAATCAATGAGCAGTTCTTC.